This is a list of T cell receptor beta chains from one sample in a study of blood T cell repertoires in COVID-19. TCRdb keeps only in-frame clones here, not all; method: immunoSEQ multiplex PCR. This table holds about 200,000 clones, roughly nine tenths found once. Material: peripheral blood. All receptors derive from a man aged 60 to 69 who had recovered from COVID-19. Both conserved end residues are part of each CDR3. D genes are given only for firm matches. Where a row states a size, it is once, few, many or the class of an expanded clone; other rows omit it.

abundance	d_gene	j_gene	v_gene	CDR3aa	CDR3nt
.	TRBD1	TRBJ1-2	TRBV9	CASSPGGNFYGYTF	TGTGCCAGCAGCCCAGGGGGGAACTTCTATGGCTACACCTTC
.	.	TRBJ1-5	TRBV5-6	CASSRYPNQPQHF	TGTGCCAGCAGCCGCTACCCTAATCAGCCCCAGCATTTT
.	.	TRBJ2-2	TRBV6-2/TRBV6-3	CASSRTVNTGELFF	TGTGCCAGCAGTCGGACTGTGAACACCGGGGAGCTGTTTTTT
.	TRBD2	TRBJ2-1	TRBV3-1/TRBV3-2	CAKRTAGGLYNEQFF	TGCGCCAAAAGAACAGCGGGAGGACTATACAATGAGCAGTTCTTC
.	.	TRBJ1-2	TRBV7-2	CASSLGGGTGYTF	TGTGCCAGCAGCTTAGGTGGGGGGACTGGCTACACCTTC
.	TRBD1	TRBJ2-3	TRBV5-4	CASSGPGQGTDTQYF	TGTGCCAGCAGTGGGCCGGGACAGGGTACAGATACGCAGTATTTT
.	.	TRBJ1-3	TRBV7-2	CASSLDRGNTIYF	TGTGCCAGCAGCTTAGATAGGGGTAACACCATATATTTT
.	TRBD1	TRBJ1-2	TRBV19	CASSTLDRGLDYGYTF	TGTGCCAGTAGTACCCTGGACAGGGGGCTAGACTATGGCTACACCTTC
.	TRBD1	TRBJ1-3	TRBV6-2/TRBV6-3	CASSPLPGQGGNTIYF	TGTGCCAGCAGCCCCCTCCCGGGACAGGGGGGAAACACCATATATTTT
.	.	TRBJ2-1	TRBV6-5	CASSPRAAVYNEQFF	TGTGCCAGCAGTCCGAGAGCGGCGGTCTACAATGAGCAGTTCTTC
.	.	TRBJ2-5	TRBV7-2	CASSLVQFLSETQYF	TGTGCCAGCAGCTTAGTGCAGTTCTTGTCGGAGACCCAGTACTTC
.	TRBD1	TRBJ1-5	TRBV19	CASSMRTGVLQPQHF	TGTGCCAGTAGTATGAGGACAGGGGTCCTCCAACCCCAGCATTTT
.	.	TRBJ1-2	TRBV5-6	CASRRDGGYTF	TGTGCCAGCCGGAGAGACGGTGGCTACACCTTC
.	.	TRBJ2-7	TRBV5-6	CASSFRSHEQYF	TGTGCCAGCAGCTTCAGGTCCCACGAGCAGTACTTC
.	.	TRBJ2-7	TRBV19	CASSMGQASYEQYF	TGTGCCAGTAGTATGGGGCAGGCCTCCTACGAGCAGTACTTC
.	.	TRBJ2-3	TRBV19	CASSPRQAPSHTDTQYF	TGTGCCAGTAGCCCACGACAGGCCCCTAGTCACACAGATACGCAGTATTTT
.	.	TRBJ2-1	TRBV19	CASSSGFVYNEQFF	TGTGCCAGTAGTTCCGGGTTCGTCTACAATGAGCAGTTCTTC
.	.	TRBJ1-1	TRBV4-1	CASSSGATGSEAFF	TGCGCCAGCAGCTCGGGTGCTACCGGGTCTGAAGCTTTCTTT
.	.	TRBJ1-3	TRBV6-6	CASSPRNRVGSGNTIYF	TGTGCCAGCAGTCCCCGAAACAGGGTCGGATCTGGAAACACCATATATTTT
.	TRBD1	TRBJ2-7	TRBV6-2/TRBV6-3	CASSILTGGGEQYF	TGTGCCAGCAGCATTCTGACAGGGGGCGGTGAGCAGTACTTC
.	TRBD1	TRBJ1-2	TRBV30	CAWSPTGTGNGYTF	TGTGCCTGGAGCCCTACCGGGACAGGGAACGGCTACACCTTC
.	.	TRBJ2-5	TRBV7-8	CASSLATAAAIETQYF	TGTGCCAGCAGCTTAGCGACCGCGGCGGCGATAGAGACCCAGTACTTC
.	TRBD1	TRBJ2-5	TRBV12-3/TRBV12-4	CASSADRGQTQYF	TGTGCCAGCAGCGCCGACAGGGGTCAGACCCAGTACTTC
.	.	TRBJ1-4	TRBV7-9	CASSLAYGVSDEKLFF	TGTGCCAGCAGCTTAGCGTACGGGGTCTCGGATGAAAAACTGTTTTTT
.	TRBD1	TRBJ1-2	TRBV19	CASSNTGGGIYGYTF	TGTGCCAGTAGTAATACAGGGGGCGGAATCTATGGCTACACCTTC
.	.	TRBJ1-5	TRBV6-5	CASRVQGGQPQHF	TGTGCCAGCAGAGTCCAGGGAGGCCAGCCCCAGCATTTT
.	TRBD1	TRBJ2-1	TRBV19	CASSPRQGMSSYNEQFF	TGTGCCAGTAGTCCCAGACAGGGCATGAGCTCCTACAATGAGCAGTTCTTC
.	TRBD1	TRBJ1-1	TRBV6-5	CATVVDRGVTEAFF	TGTGCCACAGTGGTCGACAGGGGCGTCACTGAAGCTTTCTTT
.	TRBD2	TRBJ2-5	TRBV6-1	CASSEQAGAAETQYF	TGTGCCAGCAGTGAACAAGCGGGAGCAGCAGAGACCCAGTACTTC
.	TRBD1	TRBJ1-2	TRBV5-4	CASSPGQEYGYTF	TGTGCCAGCAGTCCCGGACAGGAATATGGCTACACCTTC
.	TRBD2	TRBJ2-7	TRBV7-2	CASSRREAYEQYF	TGTGCCAGCAGCCGGCGGGAGGCCTACGAGCAGTACTTC
.	TRBD2	TRBJ2-3	TRBV11-3	CASSLGASGNLGGRNTQYF	TGTGCCAGCAGCTTAGGGGCTAGCGGGAACCTTGGAGGGAGAAATACGCAGTATTTT
.	.	TRBJ1-5	TRBV29-1	CSVAIGQGRQPQHF	TGCAGCGTTGCGATCGGGCAGGGTCGCCAGCCCCAGCATTTT
.	TRBD1	TRBJ2-7	TRBV19	CASSIDFLGTGYVREQYF	TGTGCCAGTAGTATAGACTTCCTAGGGACAGGGTATGTCCGCGAGCAGTACTTC
once	TRBD1	TRBJ1-2	TRBV6-5	CASSSPDRGNYGYTF	TGTGCCAGCAGTTCTCCGGACAGGGGTAACTATGGCTACACCTTC
.	TRBD1	TRBJ1-2	TRBV5-6	CASSIGQGDGYTF	TGTGCCAGCAGCATCGGACAGGGGGACGGCTACACCTTC
.	.	TRBJ2-7	TRBV4-1	CASSRRAGAYEQYF	TGCGCCAGCAGCCGTCGCGCAGGGGCCTACGAGCAGTACTTC
.	TRBD1	TRBJ2-5	TRBV5-4	CASSYGQGRQETQYF	TGTGCCAGCAGCTACGGACAGGGCCGCCAGGAGACCCAGTACTTC
.	TRBD1	TRBJ2-7	TRBV27	CASAPGTGDYEQYF	TGTGCCAGCGCCCCCGGGACAGGGGATTACGAGCAGTACTTC
.	TRBD1	TRBJ2-3	TRBV5-1	CASSPQGEADTQYF	TGCGCCAGCAGCCCTCAGGGGGAAGCAGATACGCAGTATTTT
.	.	TRBJ1-2	TRBV18	CASSRELRVYGYTF	TGTGCCAGCTCACGAGAACTCAGGGTATATGGCTACACCTTC
.	.	TRBJ1-4	TRBV28	CASSAREKLFF	TGTGCCAGCAGTGCCAGGGAAAAACTGTTTTTT
once	.	TRBJ2-3	TRBV7-2	CASSKNRGTDTQYF	TGTGCCAGCAGCAAAAACAGGGGCACAGATACGCAGTATTTT
.	TRBD2	TRBJ2-3	TRBV5-4	CASSHTSGRTTDTQYF	TGTGCCAGCAGCCACACTAGCGGGAGGACCACAGATACGCAGTATTTT
.	TRBD1	TRBJ1-5	TRBV2	CASSVGTGDQPQHF	TGTGCCAGCAGCGTAGGGACAGGGGATCAGCCCCAGCATTTT
once	.	TRBJ1-5	TRBV19	CASSIDRAGNQPQHF	TGTGCCAGTAGTATAGATAGGGCAGGGAATCAGCCCCAGCATTTT
.	.	TRBJ2-7	TRBV7-7	CASSLRAFDYEQYF	TGTGCTAGCAGCCTCAGGGCTTTCGATTACGAGCAGTACTTC
.	TRBD1	TRBJ2-7	TRBV11-2	CASRLRGQGDSEQYF	TGTGCCAGCCGATTGAGGGGACAGGGGGATAGCGAGCAGTACTTC
.	TRBD1	TRBJ1-2	TRBV27	CASGPGTGVQGLHGYTF	TGTGCCAGCGGCCCCGGGACAGGGGTCCAGGGTCTGCATGGCTACACCTTC
.	.	TRBJ1-6	TRBV5-8	CASSFRGSYNSPLHF	TGTGCCAGCAGCTTTAGGGGCTCCTATAATTCACCCCTCCACTTT
.	TRBD2	TRBJ2-3	TRBV5-8	CASSSRLAGVIADTQYF	TGTGCCAGCAGCTCCCGACTAGCGGGGGTTATAGCAGATACGCAGTATTTT
.	.	TRBJ2-2	TRBV3-1/TRBV3-2	CASSQDVATGELFF	TGTGCCAGCAGCCAAGATGTGGCAACCGGGGAGCTGTTTTTT
.	.	TRBJ2-5	TRBV12-3/TRBV12-4	CASSIDRETQYF	TGTGCCAGCAGTATTGACAGGGAGACCCAGTACTTC
.	TRBD2	TRBJ2-5	TRBV2	CASSENLAGKTQYF	TGTGCCAGCAGTGAAAACCTAGCGGGAAAGACCCAGTACTTC
.	TRBD1	TRBJ1-2	TRBV3-1/TRBV3-2	CASSRGTGGLGYTF	TGTGCCAGCAGCCGCGGGACAGGGGGACTTGGCTACACCTTC
.	.	TRBJ2-3	TRBV7-2	CASSSGTFTDTQYF	TGTGCCAGCAGCTCAGGGACTTTCACAGATACGCAGTATTTT